The clone carrying this T cell receptor beta chain was observed a single time. Using a J-beta primer mix together with a sample-barcoded 5' primer, a second PCR was run for about 6 to 12 cycles. One entry per CDR3 protein results from TCRdb running MiXCR on the 5' RACE reads. The table has 600,000 to 650,000 distinct CDR3 sequences, 58% seen once. The study isolated at least 6.5 million PBMCs from each sample. This entry is derived from a study of blood T cells in healthy people across ages. The CDR3 runs 15 residues. CDR1 and CDR2 (germline): LGHNA, YNFKEQ. V shed 1 base, J shed 5 bases, and the junction held 7 bases outside the gene matches.

The sequencing sample was made of blood. The origin of this receptor is a man in his 60s in good health. The chain couples TRBV4-2 to TRBJ2-5, with 7 bases fitting TRBD2. CDR3 nucleotide sequence: TGTGCCAGCAGCCAAGCCAGCGGGGTTAGTGAGACCCAGTACTTC. Translation: CASSQASGVSETQYF.